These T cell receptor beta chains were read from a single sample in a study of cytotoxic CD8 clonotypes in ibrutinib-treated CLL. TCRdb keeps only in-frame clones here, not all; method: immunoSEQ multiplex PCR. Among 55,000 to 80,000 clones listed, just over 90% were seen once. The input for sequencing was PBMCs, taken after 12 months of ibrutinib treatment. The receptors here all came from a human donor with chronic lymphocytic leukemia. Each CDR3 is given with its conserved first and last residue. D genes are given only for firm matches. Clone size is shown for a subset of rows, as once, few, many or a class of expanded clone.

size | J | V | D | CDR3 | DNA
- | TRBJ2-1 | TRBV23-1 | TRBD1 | CLGPEDRGPGNEQFF | TGTCTTGGGCCCGAGGACAGGGGGCCGGGGAATGAGCAGTTCTTC
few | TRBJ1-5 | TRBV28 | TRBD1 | CASSLMGQGRNNQPQHF | TGTGCCAGCAGTCTAATGGGACAGGGAAGGAACAATCAGCCCCAGCATTTT
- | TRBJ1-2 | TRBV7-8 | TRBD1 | CASSPPGQYGYTF | TGTGCCAGCAGCCCTCCGGGACAGTATGGCTACACCTTC
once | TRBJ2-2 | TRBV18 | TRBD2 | CASSPRFSGGHTGELFF | TGTGCCAGCTCACCCCGATTTAGCGGGGGACACACCGGGGAGCTGTTTTTT
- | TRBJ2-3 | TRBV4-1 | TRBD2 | CASSQFTTSGRTDTQYF | TGCGCCAGCAGCCAATTTACGACTAGCGGGAGAACAGATACGCAGTATTTT
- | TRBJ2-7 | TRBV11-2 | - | CASSPVVPFTEQYF | TGTGCCAGCAGCCCCGTAGTCCCCTTTACGGAGCAGTACTTC
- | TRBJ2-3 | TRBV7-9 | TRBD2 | CASSGASGPRDTQYF | TGTGCCAGCAGCGGCGCTAGCGGTCCAAGAGATACGCAGTATTTT
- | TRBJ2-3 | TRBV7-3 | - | CASSFGAGDTQYF | TGTGCCAGCAGCTTTGGAGCTGGGGATACGCAGTATTTT
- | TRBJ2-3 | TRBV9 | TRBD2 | CASSVEASGSDTQYF | TGTGCCAGCAGCGTAGAGGCTAGCGGGTCAGATACGCAGTATTTT
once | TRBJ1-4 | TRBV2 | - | CASSNHGALNEKLFF | TGTGCCAGCAGTAACCACGGGGCCCTTAATGAAAAACTGTTTTTT
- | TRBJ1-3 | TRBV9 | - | CASSVAGVPGNTIYF | TGTGCCAGCAGCGTAGCGGGGGTTCCTGGAAACACCATATATTTT
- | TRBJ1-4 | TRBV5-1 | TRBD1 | CASSVGQGNEKLFF | TGCGCCAGCAGCGTCGGACAGGGAAACGAAAAACTGTTTTTT
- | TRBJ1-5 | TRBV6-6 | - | CASSLDNQPQHF | TGTGCCAGCAGCCTCGACAATCAGCCCCAGCATTTT
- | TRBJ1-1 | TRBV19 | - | CASSQLQGGTEAFF | TGTGCCAGTAGCCAACTCCAGGGAGGGACTGAAGCTTTCTTT
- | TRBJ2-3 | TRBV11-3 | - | CASSLGLQGTDTQYF | TGTGCCAGCAGCTTAGGATTACAGGGCACAGATACGCAGTATTTT
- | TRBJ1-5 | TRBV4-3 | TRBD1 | CASSQNPGQDQPQHF | TGCGCCAGCAGCCAAAACCCGGGACAGGACCAGCCCCAGCATTTT
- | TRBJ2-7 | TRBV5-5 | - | CASSLVAGSYEQYF | TGTGCCAGCAGCTTGGTGGCAGGTTCCTACGAGCAGTACTTC
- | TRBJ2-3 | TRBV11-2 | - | CASSLRLAELITDTQYF | TGTGCCAGCAGCTTAAGGCTAGCTGAACTCATTACAGATACGCAGTATTTT
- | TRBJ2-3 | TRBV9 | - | CASSGRLVTSTDTQYF | TGTGCCAGCAGCGGAAGGCTAGTCACCTCCACAGATACGCAGTATTTT
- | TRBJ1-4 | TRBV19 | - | CASSPRTEEKLFF | TGTGCCAGTAGTCCTAGGACTGAAGAAAAACTGTTTTTT
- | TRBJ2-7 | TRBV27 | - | CASSFRALGSYEQYF | TGTGCCAGCAGTTTTCGTGCACTGGGGTCCTACGAGCAGTACTTC
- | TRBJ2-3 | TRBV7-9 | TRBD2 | CASSPRASGRFDTQYF | TGTGCCAGCAGCCCGCGGGCCAGCGGGAGGTTCGATACGCAGTATTTT
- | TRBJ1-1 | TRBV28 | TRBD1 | CASSQGTAAEAFF | TGTGCCAGCAGCCAAGGGACAGCCGCGGAAGCTTTCTTT
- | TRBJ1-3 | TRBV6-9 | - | CASSYSKARNTIYF | TGTGCCAGCAGTTATTCGAAAGCCCGAAACACCATATATTTT
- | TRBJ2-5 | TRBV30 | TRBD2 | CAWRRGVLETQYF | TGTGCCTGGAGGCGGGGGGTCTTAGAGACCCAGTACTTC
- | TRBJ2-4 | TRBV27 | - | CASSGGYLQYF | TGTGCCAGCAGCGGAGGGTACCTTCAGTACTTC
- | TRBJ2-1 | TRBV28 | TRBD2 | CASSPTGLADTYNEQFF | TGTGCCAGCAGCCCAACGGGACTAGCGGACACCTACAATGAGCAGTTCTTC
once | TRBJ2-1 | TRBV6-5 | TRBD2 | CASSYFFGGYNEQFF | TGTGCCAGCAGTTACTTTTTCGGGGGGTACAATGAGCAGTTCTTC
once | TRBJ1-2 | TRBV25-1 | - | CASSEMGGYTF | TGTGCCAGCAGTGAGATGGGCGGCTACACCTTC
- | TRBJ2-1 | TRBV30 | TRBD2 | CAWSLNGLAGANEQFF | TGTGCCTGGAGCCTAAACGGACTAGCGGGAGCCAATGAGCAGTTCTTC
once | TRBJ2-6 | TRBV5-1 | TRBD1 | CASSPTGTGTAGANVLTF | TGCGCCAGCAGCCCTACCGGGACAGGGACTGCTGGGGCCAACGTCCTGACTTTC
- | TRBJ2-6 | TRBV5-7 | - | CASSLVVGHSGANVLTF | TGTGCCAGCAGCTTGGTGGTAGGCCACTCTGGGGCCAACGTCCTGACTTTC
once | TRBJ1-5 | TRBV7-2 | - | CASSPLREPNQPQHF | TGTGCCAGCAGTCCGCTGCGGGAGCCCAATCAGCCCCAGCATTTT
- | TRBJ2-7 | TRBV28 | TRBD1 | CANTVRQGPHEQYF | TGTGCCAACACAGTAAGACAGGGTCCCCACGAGCAGTACTTC
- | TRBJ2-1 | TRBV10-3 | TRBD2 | CATLPGLAGGYNEQFF | TGTGCCACCTTGCCGGGACTAGCGGGAGGTTACAATGAGCAGTTCTTC
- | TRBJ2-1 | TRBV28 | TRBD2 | CASVWTSGTYNEQFF | TGTGCCAGCGTATGGACTAGCGGAACCTACAATGAGCAGTTCTTC
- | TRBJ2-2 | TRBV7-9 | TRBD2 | CASSLLAGGLNTGELFF | TGTGCCAGCAGCTTACTAGCGGGAGGGTTGAACACCGGGGAGCTGTTTTTT
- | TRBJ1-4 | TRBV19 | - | CASTTGDSLLREKLFF | TGTGCCAGTACTACCGGTGATAGTCTTCTGAGGGAAAAACTGTTTTTT
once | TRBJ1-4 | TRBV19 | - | CASRSTGWSEKLFF | TGTGCCAGTAGGAGCACAGGGTGGAGTGAAAAACTGTTTTTT
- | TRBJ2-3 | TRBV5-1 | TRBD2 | CASSLDLSGTDTQYF | TGCGCCAGCAGCTTGGATCTTAGCGGGACAGATACGCAGTATTTT
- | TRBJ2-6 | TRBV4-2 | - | CASSQDQRSRGANVLTF | TGTGCCAGCAGCCAAGATCAGCGATCCCGGGGGGCCAACGTCCTGACTTTC
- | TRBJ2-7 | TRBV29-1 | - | CSVGTYEQYF | TGCAGCGTTGGGACCTACGAGCAGTACTTC
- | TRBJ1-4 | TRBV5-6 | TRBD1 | CASRRGTGDEKLFF | TGTGCCAGCAGGCGTGGGACAGGGGATGAAAAACTGTTTTTT
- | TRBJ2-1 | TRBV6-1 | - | CASRTPGTPSREQFF | TGTGCCAGCAGGACCCCCGGGACCCCAAGTAGGGAGCAGTTCTTC
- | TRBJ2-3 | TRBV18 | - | CASSPGEDTQYF | TGTGCCAGCTCACCGGGCGAGGATACGCAGTATTTT
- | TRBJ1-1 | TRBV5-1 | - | CASSPRGMNTEAFF | TGCGCCAGCAGCCCCCGAGGGATGAACACTGAAGCTTTCTTT
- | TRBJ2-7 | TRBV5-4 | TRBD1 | CASSPGQGIYEQYF | TGTGCCAGCAGCCCGGGACAGGGGATCTACGAGCAGTACTTC
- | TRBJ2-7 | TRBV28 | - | CASSSGNSYEQYF | TGTGCCAGCAGTAGTGGCAACTCCTACGAGCAGTACTTC
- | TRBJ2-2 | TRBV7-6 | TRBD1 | CASSRGRDRGPGELFF | TGTGCCAGCAGCCGAGGCCGGGACAGGGGGCCCGGGGAGCTGTTTTTT
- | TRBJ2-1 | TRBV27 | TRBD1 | CASSLRPEGAHNEQFF | TGTGCCAGCAGTTTAAGGCCTGAGGGGGCTCACAATGAGCAGTTCTTC
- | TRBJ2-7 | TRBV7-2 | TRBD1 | CASSLDRGNYEQYF | TGTGCCAGCAGCTTAGACAGGGGGAACTACGAGCAGTACTTC
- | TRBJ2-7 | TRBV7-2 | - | CASSSPAGGLEQYF | TGTGCCAGCAGCTCCCCGGCGGGTGGCCTCGAGCAGTACTTC
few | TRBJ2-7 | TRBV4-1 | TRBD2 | CASSQDLFGLAGVGEQYF | TGCGCCAGCAGCCAAGACCTTTTTGGGCTAGCGGGAGTTGGCGAGCAGTACTTC
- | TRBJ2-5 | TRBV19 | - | CASSMIGQEGGTQYF | TGTGCCAGTAGTATGATAGGCCAGGAAGGCGGGACCCAGTACTTC
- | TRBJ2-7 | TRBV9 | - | CASSVGGRSYEQYF | TGTGCCAGCAGCGTAGGGGGTAGGTCCTACGAGCAGTACTTC